This TCR beta chain was observed in a study of control samples from healthy donors and cancer patients. The table came from immunoSEQ multiplex PCR; TCRdb's copy has only in-frame clones and leaves some out. The sample gives around 100,000 clones, just under 95% of which show up once; about 3% is in the top ten. The CDR3 loop spans 17 amino acids. The ends were cut back, 1 base at V and 3 bases at J, with 18 bases in the middle. Germline loops: CDR1 SGHTA, CDR2 FQGNSA. Sequencing was done on a sample of blood. This TCR derives from a human donor in good health. The donor label of this sample is uncertain. V usage is TRBV7-2 and J usage is TRBJ1-1; TRBD1 might be the D (6 bases). The CDR3 DNA follows: TGTGCCAGCAGCTTAGGGGGGGCTAGCGTTTTTGACACTGAAGCTTTCTTT. As protein: CASSLGGASVFDTEAFF.